These T cell receptor beta chains were read from a single sample in a study of CD8 T cells in ankylosing spondylitis. TCRdb passed the 5' RACE reads through MiXCR, listing each CDR3 protein once. The table has over 700,000 distinct CDR3 sequences, under 20% seen once. Sequencing input: blood, either unsorted or a sorted T cell fraction (not recorded which). Receptors were obtained from a male donor with ankylosing spondylitis. Both conserved end residues are trimmed from each CDR3. The order of the fields is CDR3 protein, V gene, J gene.

CDR3 protein: SGKQGAEAF; V gene: TRBV20-1; J gene: TRBJ1-1
CDR3 protein: ASSLSSQGPNTEAF; V gene: TRBV28; J gene: TRBJ1-1
CDR3 protein: ASSSGQGAREQF; V gene: TRBV5-1; J gene: TRBJ2-1
CDR3 protein: SARDQPGSQPQH; V gene: TRBV20-1; J gene: TRBJ1-5
CDR3 protein: ASSVSGTGTSNPYEQY; V gene: TRBV27; J gene: TRBJ2-7
CDR3 protein: ASSLVGLNTGELF; V gene: TRBV7-2; J gene: TRBJ2-2
CDR3 protein: SPWGAWGYT; V gene: TRBV29-1; J gene: TRBJ1-2
CDR3 protein: ASRGEGKLF; V gene: TRBV12-3/TRBV12-4; J gene: TRBJ2-2
CDR3 protein: ASRGQGAGETQY; V gene: TRBV12-3/TRBV12-4; J gene: TRBJ2-5
CDR3 protein: ASSITGVPYEQY; V gene: TRBV9; J gene: TRBJ2-7
CDR3 protein: ASSFFRGRQETQY; V gene: TRBV27; J gene: TRBJ2-5